Listed below are T cell receptor beta chains from one sample, sequenced in a study of T cell responses to AZD1222 COVID-19 vaccine. Assay used: immunoSEQ multiplex PCR; TCRdb lists only in-frame clones, some missing. The sample shows approximately 98,000 clones, approximately 90% of them seen only once. The material sequenced was peripheral blood, taken on day 0 of MenACWY control vaccination. Receptors were obtained from an adult in good health. Each CDR3 is given with its conserved first and last residue. A D gene is named only where the DNA matches it firmly. Clone size appears in some rows only: once, few, many, or a class for an expanded clone.

d_call	clone_size	v_call	j_call	cdr3_aa	cdr3_nt
NA	NA	TRBV27	TRBJ1-1	CASSPNPFGNTEAFF	TGTGCCAGCAGCCCCAACCCGTTCGGAAACACTGAAGCTTTCTTT
NA	NA	TRBV5-8	TRBJ2-3	CASSLAITRRSTDTQYF	TGTGCCAGCAGCTTGGCCATCACCCGGCGCAGCACAGATACGCAGTATTTT
NA	NA	TRBV7-9	TRBJ1-1	CASSLGVGGGTEAFF	TGTGCCAGCAGCTTAGGGGTCGGGGGAGGAACTGAAGCTTTCTTT
NA	NA	TRBV15	TRBJ2-4	CATSRGGGMNIQYF	TGTGCCACCAGCAGAGGGGGAGGAATGAACATTCAGTACTTC
TRBD1	NA	TRBV27	TRBJ1-1	CASSLGQGGARRAFF	TGTGCCAGCAGTTTGGGACAGGGGGGGGCACGGCGGGCTTTCTTT
TRBD2	NA	TRBV7-2	TRBJ2-1	CASSSSTSGPYNEQFF	TGTGCCAGCAGCTCATCTACTAGCGGACCCTACAATGAGCAGTTCTTC
TRBD1	once	TRBV5-1	TRBJ1-1	CASSVDRVGTEAFF	TGCGCCAGCAGCGTCGACAGGGTTGGCACTGAAGCTTTCTTT
NA	once	TRBV7-2	TRBJ2-3	CASTREGPDTQYF	TGTGCCAGCACCCGAGAGGGACCAGATACGCAGTATTTT
NA	NA	TRBV4-3	TRBJ1-2	CASSQQTGYGYTF	TGCGCCAGCAGCCAACAAACAGGGTATGGCTACACCTTC
NA	few	TRBV30	TRBJ1-3	CAWSPLSSGNTIYF	TGTGCCTGGAGTCCCTTAAGCTCTGGAAACACCATATATTTT
NA	NA	TRBV4-2	TRBJ2-3	CASSQAGTASTDTQYF	TGTGCCAGCAGCCAAGCCGGGACGGCTAGCACAGATACGCAGTATTTT
TRBD2	NA	TRBV6-4	TRBJ2-6	CASRLLAGFPTNVLTF	TGTGCCAGCAGGCTGCTAGCGGGATTCCCCACCAACGTCCTGACTTTC
NA	NA	TRBV7-9	TRBJ1-1	CASSLGTGNTEAFF	TGTGCCAGCAGCTTAGGTACAGGGAACACTGAAGCTTTCTTT
NA	few	TRBV19	TRBJ1-2	CASRPWTVYGYTF	TGTGCCAGTAGACCGTGGACAGTCTATGGCTACACCTTC
NA	NA	TRBV5-6	TRBJ1-4	CASSRGIFTNEKLFF	TGTGCCAGCAGCCGAGGTATTTTTACTAATGAAAAACTGTTTTTT
NA	NA	TRBV24-1	TRBJ2-2	CATSDPGSGFSGELFF	TGTGCCACCAGTGATCCAGGGTCGGGTTTTTCCGGGGAGCTGTTTTTT
NA	NA	TRBV27	TRBJ2-7	CASSLQSSYEQYF	TGTGCCAGCAGTTTGCAAAGCTCCTACGAGCAGTACTTC
TRBD1	NA	TRBV9	TRBJ1-1	CASSISDRGGTEAFF	TGTGCCAGCAGCATCTCTGACAGGGGAGGGACTGAAGCTTTCTTT
TRBD1	NA	TRBV18	TRBJ2-2	CASSGQGATGELFF	TGTGCCAGCTCCGGGCAGGGGGCCACCGGGGAGCTGTTTTTT
NA	NA	TRBV6-2/TRBV6-3	TRBJ2-7	CASSYSWMGNYEQYF	TGTGCCAGCAGTTACTCTTGGATGGGGAACTACGAGCAGTACTTC
TRBD1	NA	TRBV4-1	TRBJ2-7	CASSRGQGALDEQYF	TGCGCCAGCAGCCGAGGACAGGGGGCTCTCGACGAGCAGTACTTC
NA	NA	TRBV10-3	TRBJ1-3	CAISESTGRSGNTIYF	TGTGCCATCAGTGAGTCAACGGGACGCTCTGGAAACACCATATATTTT
NA	NA	TRBV11-3	TRBJ1-4	CASSLILLATNEKLFF	TGTGCCAGCAGCTTAATTCTACTGGCAACTAATGAAAAACTGTTTTTT
NA	few	TRBV9	TRBJ2-2	CATRTAGDTGELFF	TGTGCCACTAGAACGGCAGGGGACACCGGGGAGCTGTTTTTT
NA	NA	TRBV9	TRBJ2-7	CASSADSYEQYF	TGTGCCAGCAGCGCGGACAGCTACGAGCAGTACTTC
NA	NA	TRBV5-5	TRBJ2-5	CASSSQWEYGTQYF	TGTGCCAGCAGCTCCCAGTGGGAGTATGGGACCCAGTACTTC
NA	NA	TRBV30	TRBJ2-2	CAWSVGSWATGELFF	TGTGCCTGGAGTGTGGGAAGCTGGGCCACCGGGGAGCTGTTTTTT
NA	NA	TRBV4-3	TRBJ2-7	CASSQGGDSSYEQYF	TGCGCCAGCAGCCAAGGGGGGGACAGCTCCTACGAGCAGTACTTC
TRBD2	NA	TRBV6-2/TRBV6-3	TRBJ2-1	CASSHGLARTSYNEQFF	TGTGCCAGCAGCCACGGACTAGCCCGCACCTCCTACAATGAGCAGTTCTTC
NA	NA	TRBV7-9	TRBJ1-4	CASSLDVNEKLFF	TGTGCCAGCAGCTTAGACGTAAATGAAAAACTGTTTTTT
TRBD1	NA	TRBV7-2	TRBJ2-1	CASSSTGTAYNEQFF	TGTGCCAGCAGCTCTACCGGGACAGCCTACAATGAGCAGTTCTTC
NA	NA	TRBV7-2	TRBJ1-4	CASSLFRGATNEKLFF	TGTGCCAGCAGCTTATTTAGAGGCGCAACTAATGAAAAACTGTTTTTT
TRBD1	NA	TRBV24-1	TRBJ2-1	CATSSYRGFIKHEQFF	TGTGCCACATCCTCTTACAGGGGATTCATTAAGCATGAGCAGTTCTTC
NA	NA	TRBV12-3/TRBV12-4	TRBJ1-5	CASSSYNQPQHF	TGTGCCAGCAGTTCCTACAATCAGCCCCAGCATTTT
NA	once	TRBV18	TRBJ2-7	CASSPSLFDRYEQYF	TGTGCCAGCTCACCTTCCCTATTTGATAGATACGAGCAGTACTTC